Listed here are 17 T cell receptor beta chains from one sample, sequenced in a study of blood T cell repertoires in COVID-19. The table came from immunoSEQ multiplex PCR; TCRdb's copy has only in-frame clones and leaves some out. Altogether approximately 210,000 clones are present, approximately 80% being singletons, with the ten largest covering less than 20%. Specimen: peripheral blood. Receptors originate from a human donor in a cohort sampled during active COVID-19.

The rearrangement links TRBV19 to TRBJ2-7, with D possibly matching TRBD2 (5 bases). V dropped 8 bases and J dropped 3 bases, with 17 bases sitting between them. This CDR3 contains 14 residues. Germline CDR1 and CDR2: LNHDA and SQIVND (reference sequence). DNA for the CDR3: TGTGCCAGTGGCCCCGGGAATAACGGCTACGAGCAGTACTTC. Translation: CASGPGNNGYEQYF.

This clone has only a few counts. The CDR3 protein is CATSREGASTDTQYF. The CDR3 DNA reads TGTGCCACCAGCAGAGAAGGGGCTAGCACAGATACGCAGTATTTT. V and J are TRBV15 and TRBJ2-3; possible D gene TRBD1, 5 bases. CDR1 is LNHNV and CDR2 is YYDKDF in the germline V gene (reference sequence). The CDR3 totals 15 residues. V lost 0 bases to trimming and J lost 0 bases, with 7 bases between them.

The chain is built from TRBV3-1 (or the pseudogene TRBV3-2) and TRBJ2-3, with TRBD1 matching 7 bases. This CDR3 region has 15 residues. Per the germline V gene, CDR1 is LGHDT and CDR2 is YNNKEL (reference sequence). Losses at the gene ends were 4 bases for V and 8 bases for J; bases not matched to a gene: 12. In DNA form, the CDR3 reads TGTGCCAGCAGCCTCGGGACAGCCCTCCGAGGTACGCAGTATTTT. Protein: CASSLGTALRGTQYF.

The chain links TRBV3-1 (or the pseudogene TRBV3-2) to TRBJ1-1; 7 positions agree with TRBD1. This CDR3 has 15 amino acids. V dropped 2 bases and J dropped 10; count of bases not matched to a gene: 13. Looked up from germline, CDR1 is LGHDT and CDR2 is YNNKEL (reference sequence). In DNA form, the CDR3 reads TGTGCCAGCAGCCAACCGGGACAGAGGAGCGGGGGAGCTTTCTTT. It is translated as CASSQPGQRSGGAFF.

The V gene is TRBV5-4, the J gene TRBJ1-2; D gene ambiguous. The ends were cut back, 0 bases at V and 5 bases at J, with 5 bases in the middle. Germline values: CDR1 SGHNT, CDR2 YYREEE (reference sequence). The CDR3 is made up of 12 amino acids. CDR3 loop: CASSLDGYGYTF. DNA of the CDR3: TGTGCCAGCAGCTTGGACGGTTATGGCTACACCTTC.

The chain carries TRBV4-2 and TRBJ2-7; 11 bases match TRBD2. After removal of 2 bases from V and 3 bases from J, the junction contained 15 bases not matched to a gene. The CDR3 spans 19 residues. Germline V gene sequence: CDR1 LGHNA, CDR2 YNFKEQ. CDR3 amino acids: CASSQPSGPSGRLVYEQYF. DNA of the CDR3: TGTGCCAGCAGCCAACCATCTGGGCCTAGCGGGAGGCTTGTCTACGAGCAGTACTTC.

J is TRBJ1-2 and V is TRBV25-1, with D possibly matching TRBD1 (6 bases). CDR1 is MGHDK, CDR2 SYGVNS, per germline. V was shortened by 2 bases and J by 12 bases, with 16 bases between the two germline ends. The length of the CDR3 is 13 residues. CDR3 residues: CASSEVTGRGHTF. CDR3 sequence (DNA): TGTGCCAGCAGTGAAGTCACAGGGAGAGGCCACACCTTC.

This clone was seen a single time. This sequence joins TRBV2 and TRBJ1-2; 7 bases agree with TRBD1. This CDR3 contains 14 residues. With 3 bases clipped from V and 1 base from J, the junction kept 2 bases outside the gene matches. Per the germline V gene, CDR1 is SNHLY and CDR2 is FYNNEI. CDR3 amino acids: CASSETGFNYGYTF. The CDR3 DNA sequence: TGTGCCAGCAGTGAGACAGGGTTTAACTATGGCTACACCTTC. Full variable domain (remainder filled in from reference TRBV2 and TRBJ1-2): EPEVTQTPSHQVTQMGQEVILRCVPISNHLYFYWYRQILGQKVEFLVSFYNNEISEKSEIFDDQFSVERPDGSNFTLKIRSTKLEDSAMYFCASSETGFNYGYTFGSGTRLTVV.

The chain carries TRBV11-2 and TRBJ1-3; possibly TRBD1 for D (5 bases). The CDR3 totals 12 residues. The germline CDR1 and CDR2 sequences are SGHAT and FQNNGV. With 9 bases removed from V and 9 bases from J, the gap between germline ends came to 15 bases. This CDR3 reads CASHPAGGTIYF. CDR3 in DNA: TGTGCCAGTCACCCGGCCGGGGGCACCATATATTTT.

This chain links TRBV6-5 with TRBJ2-7; TRBD1 agrees at 7 bases. The V gene's germline CDR1 is MNHEY and CDR2 SVGAGI. The CDR3 sequence is 13 residues long. V dropped 8 bases and J dropped 6; count of bases not matched to a gene: 10. The CDR3 here is CASGGDRVFEQYF. The CDR3 nucleotides are TGTGCCAGCGGGGGTGACAGGGTTTTCGAGCAGTACTTC.

The J gene is TRBJ2-7, the V gene TRBV6-7; possibly TRBD2 for D (6 bases). TRBV6-7 is recorded as an ORF, its role being uncertain. The V gene lost 2 bases and the J gene lost 2 bases, with 13 bases spanning the gap. The CDR3 is 15 residues long. The CDR3 here is CASSYPDAGTYEQYF. The DNA for the CDR3 is TGTGCCAGCAGTTACCCCGATGCGGGAACCTACGAGCAGTACTTC.

The J gene is TRBJ2-1, the V gene TRBV5-1; TRBD2 agrees at 7 bases. The CDR3 contains 13 residues. Looked up from germline, CDR1 is SGHRS and CDR2 is YFSETQ. V trimming: 5 bases; J trimming: 5 bases; junction bases outside the gene matches: 4. The CDR3 reads CASSYSGDNEQFF. CDR3 DNA: TGCGCCAGCAGTTACAGCGGGGACAATGAGCAGTTCTTC.

The chain carries TRBV2 and TRBJ1-5; tentatively, D is TRBD1 (5 bases). The V and J ends lost 6 bases and 4 bases respectively, with 16 bases between them. Germline V gene data show CDR1 as SNHLY and CDR2 as FYNNEI. The CDR3 covers 15 residues. Written as DNA, the CDR3 is TGTGCCAGCAGCCCCCTCAGGGCCCGGAATCAGCCCCAGCATTTT. Residues: CASSPLRARNQPQHF.

The CDR3 DNA sequence: TGTGCCAGCAGCATTGGGACAGTCCTCAGCTCCTATAATTCACCCCTCCACTTT. It encodes CASSIGTVLSSYNSPLHF. The chain links TRBV7-9 to TRBJ1-6; 7 nucleotides align to TRBD1. Germline V lookup: CDR1 SEHNR, CDR2 FQNEAQ (reference sequence). V lost 5 bases to trimming and J lost 0 bases; unmatched junction nucleotides: 10. This CDR3 contains 18 residues.

The chain couples TRBV7-2 to TRBJ2-2; weak D call: TRBD1 (6 bases). Germline assignment: CDR1 SGHTA and CDR2 FQGNSA. CDR3 length: 15 amino acids. Trimming took 1 base from V and 5 from J, leaving 11 bases between them. This chain's CDR3 is CASSLDRVRTGELFF. The CDR3 DNA reads as TGTGCCAGCAGCTTAGACAGGGTCAGGACCGGGGAGCTGTTTTTT.

This chain joins TRBV7-8 and TRBJ1-2; no firm D call. Germline loops: CDR1 SGHVS, CDR2 FQNEAQ. The CDR3 extends over 13 amino acids. Trimming stripped 6 bases from V and 2 bases from J, with 10 bases between. CDR3 DNA sequence: TGTGCCAGCAGGTCCGGGATGAACTATGGCTACACCTTC. This gives the protein CASRSGMNYGYTF.

The chain has TRBV19 and TRBJ1-1; D is possibly TRBD1 (5 bases). This CDR3 is built from 15 residues. The germline CDR1 and CDR2 sequences are LNHDA and SQIVND (reference sequence). V lost 3 bases and J 3 bases, leaving 14 bases between the germline ends. The CDR3 DNA follows: TGTGCCAGTAGTATTCCGGGACGGGGGGACACTGAAGCTTTCTTT. Translating gives CASSIPGRGDTEAFF.